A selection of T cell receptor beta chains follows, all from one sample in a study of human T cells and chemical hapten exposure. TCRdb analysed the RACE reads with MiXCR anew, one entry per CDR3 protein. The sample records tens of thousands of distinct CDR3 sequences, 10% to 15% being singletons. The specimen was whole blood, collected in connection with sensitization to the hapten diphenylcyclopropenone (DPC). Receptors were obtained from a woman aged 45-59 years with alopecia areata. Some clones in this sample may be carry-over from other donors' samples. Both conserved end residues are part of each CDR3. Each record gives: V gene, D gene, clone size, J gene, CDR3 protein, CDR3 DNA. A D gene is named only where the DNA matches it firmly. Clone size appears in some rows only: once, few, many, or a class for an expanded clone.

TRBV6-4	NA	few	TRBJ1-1	CASSDGVGDTEAFF	TGTGCCAGCAGTGATGGTGTTGGAGACACTGAAGCTTTCTTT
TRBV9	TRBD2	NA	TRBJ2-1	CASSVGRDEQFF	TGTGCCAGCAGCGTTGGGAGGGATGAGCAGTTCTTC
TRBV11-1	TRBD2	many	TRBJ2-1	CASSLWVSGRADEQFF	TGTGCCAGCAGCTTATGGGTTAGCGGGAGGGCCGATGAGCAGTTCTTC
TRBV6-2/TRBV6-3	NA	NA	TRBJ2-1	CASSGPSEYFNNEQFF	TGTGCCAGCAGTGGTCCTAGCGAATACTTCAACAATGAGCAGTTCTTC
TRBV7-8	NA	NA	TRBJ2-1	CASSLRWGWNEQFF	TGTGCCAGCAGCTTAAGGTGGGGTTGGAATGAGCAGTTCTTC
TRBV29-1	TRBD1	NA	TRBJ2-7	CSVETGVREQYF	TGCAGCGTTGAGACAGGGGTCCGCGAGCAGTACTTC
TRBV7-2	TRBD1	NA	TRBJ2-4	CASSLDRGRIQYF	TGTGCCAGCAGCTTAGACAGGGGGCGCATTCAGTACTTC
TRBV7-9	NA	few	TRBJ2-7	CASSLLAGAVYEQYF	TGTGCCAGCAGCTTACTGGCGGGGGCGGTCTACGAGCAGTACTTC
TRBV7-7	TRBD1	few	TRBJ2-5	CASSPTGQGGSETQYF	TGTGCTAGCAGCCCGACCGGACAGGGAGGTTCGGAGACCCAGTACTTC
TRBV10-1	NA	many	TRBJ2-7	CASSESTGLSYEQYF	TGCGCCAGCAGTGAGTCGACAGGCCTCTCCTACGAGCAGTACTTC
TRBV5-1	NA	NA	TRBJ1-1	CASSPGQIVNTEAFF	TGCGCCAGCAGCCCCGGACAGATCGTAAACACTGAAGCTTTCTTT
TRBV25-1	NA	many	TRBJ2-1	CASNGTPRNEQFF	TGTGCCAGCAATGGGACCCCGCGCAATGAGCAGTTCTTC
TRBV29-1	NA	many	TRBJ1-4	CSVETGQAPRQKLFF	TGCAGCGTTGAAACGGGGCAGGCCCCTAGGCAAAAACTGTTTTTT
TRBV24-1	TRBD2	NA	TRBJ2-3	CATSAASGGTDTQYF	TGTGCCACCAGTGCAGCTAGCGGGGGCACAGATACGCAGTATTTT
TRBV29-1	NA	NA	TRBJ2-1	CSAFDNEQFF	TGCAGCGCCTTCGACAATGAGCAGTTCTTC
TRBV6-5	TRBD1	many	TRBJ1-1	CASRMSGGFTEAFF	TGTGCCAGCAGGATGTCAGGGGGCTTCACTGAAGCTTTCTTT
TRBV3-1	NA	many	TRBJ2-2	CASSRRPPNTGELFF	TGTGCCAGCAGCCGGCGCCCCCCGAACACCGGGGAGCTGTTTTTT
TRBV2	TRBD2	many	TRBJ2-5	CASSGDHPGTSRRRTKETQYF	TGTGCCAGCAGTGGCGACCATCCCGGGACTAGTCGTAGGCGAACGAAAGAGACCCAGTACTTC
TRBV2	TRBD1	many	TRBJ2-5	CASRQGETQYF	TGTGCCAGCAGACAGGGGGAGACCCAGTACTTC
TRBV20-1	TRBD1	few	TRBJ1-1	CSADRDSIVNTEAFF	TGCAGTGCAGACCGGGACAGTATCGTGAACACTGAAGCTTTCTTT
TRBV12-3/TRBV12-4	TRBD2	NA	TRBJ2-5	CASSIPGLPQETQYF	TGTGCCAGCAGTATACCGGGACTACCTCAAGAGACCCAGTACTTC
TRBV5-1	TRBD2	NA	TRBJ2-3	CASSLERGRDTQYF	TGCGCCAGCAGCTTGGAGCGGGGCCGGGATACGCAGTATTTT
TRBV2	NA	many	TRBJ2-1	CASGPDVSYNEQFF	TGTGCCAGCGGACCGGATGTCTCCTACAATGAGCAGTTCTTC
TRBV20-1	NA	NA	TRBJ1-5	CSARPTVSYNQPQHF	TGCAGTGCTAGACCGACAGTCTCGTATAATCAGCCCCAGCATTTT
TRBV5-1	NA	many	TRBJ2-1	CASGKGEDNEQFF	TGCGCCAGCGGGAAGGGCGAAGACAATGAGCAGTTCTTC
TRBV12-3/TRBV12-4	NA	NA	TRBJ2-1	CASSLYVVANEQFF	TGTGCCAGCAGTTTATATGTGGTCGCCAATGAGCAGTTCTTC
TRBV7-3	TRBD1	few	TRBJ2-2	CASSLTGGANTGELFF	TGTGCCAGCAGCTTAACAGGGGGCGCGAACACCGGGGAGCTGTTTTTT
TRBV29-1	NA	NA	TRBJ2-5	CSVNIRETQYF	TGCAGCGTTAATATTCGGGAGACCCAGTACTTC
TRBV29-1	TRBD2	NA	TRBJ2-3	CSVEDRTSGTMYTQYF	TGCAGCGTTGAAGATCGGACTAGCGGGACGATGTATACGCAGTATTTT
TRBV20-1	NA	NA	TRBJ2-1	CSAMKGNEQFF	TGCAGTGCCATGAAGGGTAATGAGCAGTTCTTC
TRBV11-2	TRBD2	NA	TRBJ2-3	CASSRLRSGDTDTQYF	TGTGCCAGCAGCAGACTCCGCAGCGGGGACACAGATACGCAGTATTTT
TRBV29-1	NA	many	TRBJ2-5	CSVGLTQEETQYF	TGCAGCGTTGGATTGACACAGGAGGAGACCCAGTACTTC
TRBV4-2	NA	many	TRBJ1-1	CASSQDLAGDTEAFF	TGTGCCAGCAGCCAAGATTTGGCAGGGGACACTGAAGCTTTCTTT
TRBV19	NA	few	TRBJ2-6	CASSEDIRLAGANVLTF	TGTGCCAGTAGCGAGGACATACGTCTGGCTGGGGCCAACGTCCTGACTTTC
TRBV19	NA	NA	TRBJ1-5	CASTSAGYSNQPQHF	TGTGCCAGTACATCAGCGGGCTATAGCAATCAGCCCCAGCATTTT
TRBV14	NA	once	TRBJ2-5	CASSHLGGPEAETQYF	TGTGCCAGCAGCCACCTGGGGGGCCCCGAGGCAGAGACCCAGTACTTC
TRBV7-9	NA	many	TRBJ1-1	CASSLASGHTEAFF	TGTGCCAGCAGCTTAGCTAGCGGGCACACTGAAGCTTTCTTT